Following are 18 T cell receptor beta chains from one sample sequenced in a study of shared clonotypes between healthy human individuals. Assay used: immunoSEQ multiplex PCR; TCRdb lists only in-frame clones, some missing. The sample has 1,500,000 or so clones, approximately 96% seen once. The sequencing input was naive CD4+ T cells sorted from blood. Documented subset: CD45RA+ positively selected. The receptors come from a man between 25 and 39 years old in good health.

The V and J genes are TRBV7-8 and TRBJ1-1; TRBD1 is a possible D gene (5 bases). V was trimmed by 5 bases and J by 1 base, leaving 11 bases between them. This CDR3 has 14 amino acids. Per germline, CDR1 SGHVS and CDR2 FQNEAQ. CDR3 protein: CASSPRRANTEAFF. The CDR3 DNA is TGTGCCAGCAGCCCCCGCAGGGCGAACACTGAAGCTTTCTTT.

The CDR3 spells CASSPRVGLAGTDTQYF. In DNA, the CDR3 is TGTGCCAGCAGCCCCCGCGTCGGACTTGCTGGCACAGATACGCAGTATTTT. The gene calls are TRBV9 and TRBJ2-3; weak D call: TRBD2 (5 bases). Germline assignment: CDR1 SGDLS and CDR2 YYNGEE. Trimming took off 4 bases at V and 1 base at J, with 19 bases between the two ends. The CDR3 totals 17 residues.

This clone was seen just once. The J gene is TRBJ1-2, the V gene TRBV5-6; the D is unclear. Trimming took off 6 bases at V and 4 bases at J, with 13 bases between the two ends. The CDR3 covers 13 residues. The germline V gene has CDR1 SGHDT and CDR2 YYEEEE. CDR3 nucleotides: TGTGCCAGCACCGTGACTGGCGGCTATGGCTACACCTTC. It yields the protein CASTVTGGYGYTF.

This sequence joins TRBV5-1 and TRBJ2-7; 7 positions match TRBD1. The length of the CDR3 is 16 residues. V was pared by 3 bases and J by 0 bases, with 9 bases of the junction left unmatched. Germline CDR1 SGHRS, CDR2 YFSETQ. CDR3 DNA: TGCGCCAGCAGCTATAATAGACAGGGAATCTCCTACGAGCAGTACTTC. Encoded protein: CASSYNRQGISYEQYF.

The sample holds one count of this clone. This chain links TRBV7-2 with TRBJ2-1; D is uncertain. The CDR3 has 13 amino acids. CDR1 is SGHTA, CDR2 FQGNSA, per germline. Trimming stripped 1 base from V and 5 bases from J, with 6 bases between. The CDR3 DNA follows: TGTGCCAGCAGCTTAGTGATGAACAATGAGCAGTTCTTC. Translation: CASSLVMNNEQFF.

The V call is TRBV6-5, the J call TRBJ1-2; no firm D call. Germline V gene data show CDR1 as MNHEY and CDR2 as SVGAGI. V was clipped by 5 bases and J by 4 bases, with 14 bases between them. This CDR3 has 14 residues. CDR3 residues: CASSPGAGIYGYTF. Here the CDR3 DNA reads TGTGCCAGCAGTCCCGGAGCGGGGATCTATGGCTACACCTTC.

The chain combines TRBV6-5 with TRBJ1-1; 8 bases are a match to TRBD1. Germline CDR1 MNHEY, CDR2 SVGAGI. The CDR3 extends over 15 amino acids. V was pared by 4 bases and J by 4 bases, with 8 bases of the junction left unmatched. The CDR3 spells CASSFSLQGATEAFF. CDR3 coding DNA: TGTGCCAGCAGTTTTTCCCTCCAGGGGGCCACTGAAGCTTTCTTT.

This chain uses TRBV6-5 with TRBJ1-1, with D unresolved. The CDR3 is made up of 12 amino acids. The germline CDR1 and CDR2 sequences are MNHEY and SVGAGI. Trimming took 2 bases from V and 5 from J, leaving 6 bases between them. The CDR3 loop reads CASSYRETEAFF. For the CDR3, the DNA is TGTGCCAGCAGTTACCGTGAGACTGAAGCTTTCTTT.

This clone has only one observation. Different DNA sequences within this sample yield the same CDR3. The rearrangement joins TRBV5-1 to TRBJ2-1; no definite D call. The CDR3 is 14 amino acids. Trimming left V 0 bases short and J 2 bases short, with 6 bases between. CDR1 and CDR2 from the germline V gene are SGHRS and YFSETQ. The CDR3 DNA is TGCGCCAGCAGCTTGGCACAGCCCTACAATGAGCAGTTCTTC. Its protein is CASSLAQPYNEQFF.

This chain links TRBV25-1 with TRBJ2-5; 8 bases are a match to TRBD1. The trim removed 11 bases at V and 3 bases at J, leaving 8 bases unmatched. The CDR3 is made up of 13 amino acids. Germline lookup yields CDR1 MGHDK and CDR2 SYGVNS. This CDR3 is CASRDRIKETQYF. DNA for the CDR3: TGTGCCTCCCGGGACAGGATAAAAGAGACCCAGTACTTC.

The chain links TRBV28 to TRBJ1-1, with D unclear. Germline-derived CDR1 and CDR2 are MDHEN and SYDVKM. Trimming cost V 5 bases and J 6 bases, with 28 bases left between them. The CDR3 loop spans 18 amino acids. As DNA, the CDR3 is TGTGCCAGCAGTACACCCTCATCGGGCAGGCGACTCGGGCCTGAAGCTTTCTTT. It yields the protein CASSTPSSGRRLGPEAFF.

The chain employs TRBV7-9 and TRBJ2-1, with 11 bases matching TRBD2. Germline values: CDR1 SEHNR, CDR2 FQNEAQ (reference sequence). This CDR3 is 15 amino acids long. J gave up 6 bases and V 5 bases, and 6 bases lay outside the gene matches. Here the CDR3 reads CASSPGLAVGNEQFF. The DNA for the CDR3 is TGTGCCAGCAGCCCGGGACTAGCGGTGGGCAATGAGCAGTTCTTC.

The chain carries TRBV5-1 and TRBJ2-5; no clear D gene. CDR1 SGHRS and CDR2 YFSETQ come from the germline V gene. The CDR3 runs 14 residues. V shed 1 base and J shed 1 base, with 8 bases lying between them. CDR3 in amino acids: CASSLRQAQETQYF. The CDR3 DNA follows: TGCGCCAGCAGCTTGAGGCAGGCCCAAGAGACCCAGTACTTC.

The chain has TRBV11-2 and TRBJ1-3; unclear D gene. The CDR3 length is 15 residues. Germline V gene sequence: CDR1 SGHAT, CDR2 FQNNGV. V gave up 2 bases and J gave up 0 bases, with 8 bases separating them. The CDR3 sequence: CASSLTGASGNTIYF. The CDR3 DNA reads TGTGCCAGCAGCTTAACGGGAGCCTCTGGAAACACCATATATTTT.

This clone occurred once. V usage is TRBV6-1 and J usage is TRBJ1-4; TRBD1 matches at 7 bases. The V gene's germline CDR1 is MNHNS and CDR2 SASEGT. This CDR3 contains 15 residues. The J segment lost 3 bases and the V segment lost 2 bases, leaving 3 bases of the junction unmatched. CDR3 sequence (DNA): TGTGCCAGCAGTGAAATAGGACAGGCTAATGAAAAACTGTTTTTT. It translates to CASSEIGQANEKLFF.

The gene calls are TRBV10-3 and TRBJ2-1; 11 bases align to TRBD2. V gave up 10 bases and J gave up 8 bases; unmatched junction bases: 10. Germline V gene data show CDR1 as ENHRY and CDR2 as SYGVKD. CDR3 length: 14 amino acids. The CDR3 nucleotides are TGTGCCACCACAATTAGCGGGAGGGCCGATGAGCAGTTCTTC. Its translation is CATTISGRADEQFF.

This clone has just one count. The V gene is TRBV5-1, the J gene TRBJ1-2; D is possibly TRBD1 (5 bases). Germline V gene sequence: CDR1 SGHRS, CDR2 YFSETQ. CDR3 length: 16 residues. Trimming took 0 bases from V and 2 from J, leaving 14 bases between them. CDR3 DNA: TGCGCCAGCAGCTTGGACGGGACCCTATTCAACTATGGCTACACCTTC. Translated: CASSLDGTLFNYGYTF.

The chain has TRBV20-1 and TRBJ2-1, with TRBD1 as a possible D gene (7 bases). The CDR3 is 11 amino acids. V gave up 4 bases and J gave up 9 bases, with 10 bases separating them. Germline CDR1 DFQATT, CDR2 SNEGSKA (reference sequence). CDR3 DNA: TGCAGTGCTACAGGGGGGACTGAGCAGTTCTTC. As protein: CSATGGTEQFF.